This T cell receptor (beta chain) comes out of a study of shared clonotypes between healthy human individuals. Looking at the study overall: Per-donor plates numbered three CD4 naive, three CD4 memory, two CD8 naive and one CD8 memory. Study-wide points: When naive CD4 clonotypes were compared across several donors, 4% to 6.5% were shared.

Produced via immunoSEQ multiplex PCR; TCRdb's table is partial and in-frame only. The table has 600,000 to 750,000 clones, approximately 77% seen once. CD4+ cells yielded CD45RA+ naive and CD45RA-negative memory subsets. CDR1 and CDR2 from the germline V gene are KGHSH and LQKENI. The V gene lost 1 base and the J gene lost 2 bases, with 6 bases spanning the gap. The CDR3 contains 14 residues. Notes on this clone: Antigen: not known.

This sequence was found in a woman in her 30s in good health. The rearrangement uses TRBV18 and TRBJ2-1; maybe TRBD2 (6 bases). The source material was memory CD4+ T cells sorted from blood. As to subset: CD45RA-negative fraction. Written as DNA, the CDR3 is TGTGCCAGCTCACCACGGGGGGCCTACAATGAGCAGTTCTTC. The encoded protein is CASSPRGAYNEQFF.